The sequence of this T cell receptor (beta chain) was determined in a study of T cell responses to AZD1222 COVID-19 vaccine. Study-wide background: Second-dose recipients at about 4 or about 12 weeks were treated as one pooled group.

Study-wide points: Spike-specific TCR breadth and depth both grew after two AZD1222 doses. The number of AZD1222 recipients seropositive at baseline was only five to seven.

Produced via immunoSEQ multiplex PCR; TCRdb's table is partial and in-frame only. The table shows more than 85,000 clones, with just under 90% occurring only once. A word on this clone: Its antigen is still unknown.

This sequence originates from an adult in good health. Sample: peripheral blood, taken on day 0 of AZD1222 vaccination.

CDR3 nucleotides: TGTGCCAGCACCGGGGTAGGGGGCTACACCTTC. Its protein is CASTGVGGYTF. This rearrangement joins TRBV12-3 or TRBV12-4 to TRBJ1-2; D gene unclear. V lost 7 bases, J lost 8 bases, and 11 bases lay in between. The CDR3 sequence is 11 residues long.